The rows below give T cell receptor beta chains drawn from one sample of a study of blood T cell repertoires in COVID-19. Profiling relied on immunoSEQ multiplex PCR, and the TCRdb table lists in-frame clones only, not all of them. Among over 95,000 clones listed, 79% were seen once. Sequences were obtained from peripheral blood. The receptor set was obtained from a woman of 80 years or more with active or convalescent COVID-19. Both conserved end residues are part of each CDR3. Each record gives: J gene, clone size, V gene, D gene, CDR3 DNA, CDR3 protein. D genes are given only for firm matches. Size is stated for part of the rows, as once, few or many counts, or as a class when the clone is expanded.

TRBJ2-2 | . | TRBV18 | . | TGTGCCAGCTCACCTAGGACAGAGACCGGGGAGCTGTTTTTT | CASSPRTETGELFF
TRBJ2-3 | . | TRBV5-1 | . | TGTGCCAGCAGCGGTGGGACAGCTGAGCGGGGCACAGATACGCAGTATTTT | CASSGGTAERGTDTQYF
TRBJ2-7 | . | TRBV10-3 | TRBD1 | TGTGCCATCAGTGACAGGGGGTTTTCCTACGAGCAGTACTTC | CAISDRGFSYEQYF
TRBJ1-3 | . | TRBV5-1 | TRBD1 | TGCGCCAGCAGCTTGGGACAGGGACGAAACACCATATATTTT | CASSLGQGRNTIYF
TRBJ2-1 | . | TRBV5-1 | TRBD2 | TGCGCCAGCAGCTTACCGGTACTAGCGGGAGGATACAATGAGCAGTTCTTC | CASSLPVLAGGYNEQFF
TRBJ1-6 | few | TRBV6-5 | TRBD1 | TGTGCCAGCAGTTTCGACAGGGTCGGATCACCCCTCCACTTT | CASSFDRVGSPLHF
TRBJ2-5 | . | TRBV7-2 | . | TGTGCCAGCAGCTTAGTACGTGCGCGGCGGGACTTC | CASSLVRARRDF
TRBJ1-1 | . | TRBV5-1 | . | TGTGCCAGCACCCAGGGGTCGACGAACACTGAAGCTTTCTTT | CASTQGSTNTEAFF
TRBJ1-6 | . | TRBV4-2 | TRBD1 | TGTGCCAGCAGCCAAGATGGGACAGGCGGGTCACCCCTCCACTTT | CASSQDGTGGSPLHF
TRBJ2-7 | few | TRBV11-2 | . | TGTGCCAGCAGCTTGGGTTACGGGAGCTCCTACGAGCAGTACTTC | CASSLGYGSSYEQYF
TRBJ2-7 | . | TRBV15 | TRBD1 | TGTGCCACCAGCAGACTGGGACAGGGGGTCCACGAGCAGTACTTC | CATSRLGQGVHEQYF
TRBJ2-7 | . | TRBV10-3 | TRBD1 | TGTGCCATCGGATCACCGGGACAGGGATACTACGAGCAGTACTTC | CAIGSPGQGYYEQYF
TRBJ2-7 | . | TRBV9 | . | TGTGCCAGCAGCGTCGGCGGATACTACGAGCAGTACTTC | CASSVGGYYEQYF
TRBJ2-1 | few | TRBV10-3 | TRBD2 | TGTGCCATCAGGGTGGAGCGGGGAGCTTACAATGAGCAGTTCTTC | CAIRVERGAYNEQFF
TRBJ1-3 | once | TRBV9 | . | TGTGCCAGCAGCGTACAGGGCCACTCTGGAAACACCATATATTTT | CASSVQGHSGNTIYF
TRBJ1-5 | few | TRBV4-2 | . | TGTGCCAGCAGCCAAGATATTTCCCTGGCGCCCCAGCATTTT | CASSQDISLAPQHF
TRBJ2-7 | few | TRBV15 | . | TGTGCCACCAGCAGTCCGCGCCGCGCCGTCTACGAGCAGTACTTC | CATSSPRRAVYEQYF
TRBJ2-7 | . | TRBV3-1/TRBV3-2 | . | TGTGCCAGCAGCTGGCAGTCCTACGAGCAGTACTTC | CASSWQSYEQYF
TRBJ2-5 | . | TRBV20-1 | . | TGCAGTGCTAGTCCCGGGGTCCGGCAAGAGACCCAGTACTTC | CSASPGVRQETQYF
TRBJ2-2 | . | TRBV7-3 | TRBD1 | TGTGCCAGCAGCTCCGCCGACAGGGTAGACACCGGGGAGCTGTTTTTT | CASSSADRVDTGELFF
TRBJ1-2 | once | TRBV30 | . | TGTGCCTGGAATCAGTATTCAGGCTACACCTTC | CAWNQYSGYTF
TRBJ2-2 | . | TRBV7-8 | TRBD1 | TGTGCCAGCAGCCAGACAGGGGCAAACGGGGAGCTGTTTTTT | CASSQTGANGELFF
TRBJ2-2 | . | TRBV2 | . | TGTGCCAGCAGTGGTTTACGGGTTACCGGGGAGCTGTTTTTT | CASSGLRVTGELFF
TRBJ2-1 | . | TRBV5-1 | . | TGCGCCAGCAGCTTGGCACTAAACAATGAGCAGTTCTTC | CASSLALNNEQFF
TRBJ1-1 | . | TRBV5-1 | TRBD1 | TGCGCCAGCAGCCACCAGGGGGAGGACACTGAAGCTTTCTTT | CASSHQGEDTEAFF
TRBJ1-4 | . | TRBV14 | . | TGTGCCAGCAACCCCTCGGGGGGTGAAAAACTGTTTTTT | CASNPSGGEKLFF
TRBJ1-1 | . | TRBV5-1 | . | TGCGCCAGCAGCCCCGGGATTCATTACACTGAAGCTTTCTTT | CASSPGIHYTEAFF
TRBJ1-1 | few | TRBV6-2/TRBV6-3 | . | TGTGCCAGCAGTTACCCCCAAATGAACACTGAAGCTTTCTTT | CASSYPQMNTEAFF
TRBJ2-3 | . | TRBV29-1 | TRBD2 | TGCAGCGTTGCTCCGGGACTAGCGACAGATACGCAGTATTTT | CSVAPGLATDTQYF
TRBJ2-1 | once | TRBV19 | TRBD2 | TGTGCCAGTAGTATCCCAGCGGGAGCTTCCTACAATGAGCAGTTCTTC | CASSIPAGASYNEQFF
TRBJ1-2 | . | TRBV7-3 | TRBD1 | TGTGCCAGCAGCCAAGGACAGGGTCGCTACACCTTC | CASSQGQGRYTF
TRBJ1-3 | . | TRBV4-3 | . | TGCGCCAGCAGACCTTCGAGGTCGTTCGGAAACACCATATATTTT | CASRPSRSFGNTIYF
TRBJ1-5 | few | TRBV30 | . | TGTGCCTGGAGTCCCCGGGTTGACAATCAGCCCCAGCATTTT | CAWSPRVDNQPQHF
TRBJ1-5 | . | TRBV6-6 | . | TGTGCCAGCAGAAACACAGGGTATAGCAATCAGCCCCAGCATTTT | CASRNTGYSNQPQHF
TRBJ2-2 | . | TRBV11-1 | TRBD1 | TGTGCCAGCAGTAGTAAGACAGGGTGGGCCGGGGAGCTGTTTTTT | CASSSKTGWAGELFF
TRBJ2-1 | . | TRBV5-6 | TRBD1 | TGTGCCAGCAGCTTGCAGGGACAGGCATACAATGAGCAGTTCTTC | CASSLQGQAYNEQFF
TRBJ2-7 | once | TRBV5-4 | TRBD1 | TGTGCCAGCAGCTTGAGTAGGGACAGAGGCTACGAGCAGTACTTC | CASSLSRDRGYEQYF
TRBJ1-5 | few | TRBV16 | . | TGTGCCAGCAGCCAACGCCAGGGGTGGGGTCAGCCCCAGCATTTT | CASSQRQGWGQPQHF
TRBJ1-4 | . | TRBV19 | . | TGTGCCAGTAGGGACCGGGGTATAAATGAAAAACTGTTTTTT | CASRDRGINEKLFF
TRBJ2-7 | . | TRBV11-2 | TRBD2 | TGTGCCAGCAGTACTAGCGGGAGAAGCTACGAGCAGTACTTC | CASSTSGRSYEQYF